This T cell receptor (beta chain) was captured by sequencing in a study of blood T cell repertoires in COVID-19. Study background: Specimens from acute and convalescent COVID-19 originated in the United States, Italy and Spain. Sources were T cells, B-cell-depleted T cells, or PBMCs; the material itself was cDNA or gDNA.

The germline V gene has CDR1 SGHVS and CDR2 FNYEAQ. The V gene end was trimmed by 5 bases and the J gene end by 1 base; junction bases not matched to a gene: 9. This CDR3 is built from 16 residues. Those enrolled, adults aged about 18 to 89 years, came from about two dozen US areas. Self-reported history from a screening survey and questionnaire set each donor's cohort. Here immunoSEQ multiplex PCR was the method, and the copy in TCRdb shows in-frame clones only, minus some. This sample has 240,000 or so clones; about 90% occur once, and the top ten carry about 3.3%. The chain uses TRBV7-6 and TRBJ2-7; 9 nucleotides agree with TRBD2. Source material: PBMCs or T cells enriched from blood (not recorded which). The sequence derives from a woman aged 35 to 49 with acute COVID-19. Here the CDR3 reads CASSTSGQFPSYEQYF. CDR3 bases: TGTGCCAGCAGCACTAGCGGGCAGTTCCCTTCCTACGAGCAGTACTTC.